Sequencing of this T cell receptor beta chain was carried out in a study of T cells in pancreatic ductal adenocarcinoma. The V gene's germline CDR1 is SGHTA and CDR2 FQGNSA. Trimming shortened V by 0 bases and J by 0 bases, and 3 bases separated the two germline ends. This CDR3 has 13 amino acids. General observations from the study: Tumor and blood clonality did not differ significantly, about 0.12 versus 0.079. Tumors hold more CD45RO+ effector T cells, which may bias toward lower diversity.

In the case of this clone: Antigen: not known.

Surgery without prior neoadjuvant therapy was the treatment of the selected pancreatic ductal adenocarcinoma patients. Measured with immunoSEQ multiplex PCR; TCRdb has only the in-frame clones, and not every one. The top ten clones hold roughly 8% of a sample with 4,500 to 6,000 clones, under 85% of them seen once. The chain has TRBV7-2 and TRBJ2-7; no clear D gene. The receptor was derived from a human donor with pancreatic ductal adenocarcinoma. The donor label of this sample is uncertain. The sequenced sample consisted of pancreatic tumor tissue. Here the CDR3 DNA reads TGTGCCAGCAGCTTAGCGGGCTCCTACGAGCAGTACTTC. It codes for CASSLAGSYEQYF.